The clone carrying this T cell receptor (beta chain) was found a few times. The antigen is not known. Trimming pared 1 base from V and 7 bases from J, leaving 10 bases between. Germline V gene data show CDR1 as LGHDT and CDR2 as YNNKEL (reference sequence). The CDR3 covers 13 residues. The data were taken from a study of T-cell memory formation after mild COVID-19. At the level of the study: The TCR clusters were mostly specific to one donor.

In TCRdb, the 5' RACE reads were re-called with MiXCR into one record per CDR3 protein. Of 180,000 or so distinct CDR3 sequences listed, around 16% were seen once; the top ten hold under 2.5%. Study results and caveats: Clones that contracted clustered mainly in CM and EM if CD4+ and in EMRA if CD8+. Clones contracting over day 15 to 85 were CD4/CD8 balanced, with later expanders leaning CD4+.

The gene calls are TRBV3-1 and TRBJ2-5, with D unclear. Input material: PBMCs or a T cell subset sorted from them (not recorded which). The clonotype comes from an adult woman who had mild COVID-19 (a few samples of this study predate the infection). Cell type and time point are not known. The CDR3 bases are TGTGCCAGCAGCCAAGTCTCAAGGGCGACCCAGTACTTC. Translation: CASSQVSRATQYF.